These T cell receptor beta chains were read from a single sample in a study of CD4 T cells in relation to SARS-CoV-2 and coronaviruses. Their specific antigens are unknown. The method was immunoSEQ multiplex PCR; TCRdb's version includes in-frame clones alone and lacks a portion of them. The sample carries about 36,000 clones, under 85% recorded once. The sample was memory CD4+ T cells from PBMCs, cultured in vitro. Every receptor here comes from an adult with COVID-19. The CDR3 runs from the conserved cysteine through the conserved F or W. The D gene is left open where the match is weak. Size tells how often a clone was seen (once, few, many) or the class of an expanded clone, and some rows leave it out.

J gene	CDR3 length	V gene	clone size	D gene	CDR3 protein	CDR3 DNA
TRBJ1-4	17	TRBV18	once	-	CASSPALYRDTNEKLFF	TGTGCCAGCTCACCGGCCCTCTACAGGGATACTAATGAAAAACTGTTTTTT
TRBJ2-3	17	TRBV18	once	-	CASSPRISGGNTDTQYF	TGTGCCAGCTCACCACGAATTTCCGGGGGTAACACAGATACGCAGTATTTT
TRBJ2-2	18	TRBV9	few	TRBD2	CASSVVPVAGTNTGELFF	TGTGCCAGCAGCGTAGTCCCTGTAGCGGGAACGAACACCGGGGAGCTGTTTTTT
TRBJ2-7	13	TRBV28	-	-	CASSLLGIYEQYF	TGTGCCAGCAGTTTATTGGGGATCTACGAGCAGTACTTC
TRBJ2-2	13	TRBV29-1	-	-	CSVVDTNTGELFF	TGCAGCGTTGTGGATACGAACACCGGGGAGCTGTTTTTT
TRBJ2-1	15	TRBV3-1/TRBV3-2	-	TRBD2	CASSPGLAGRNEQFF	TGTGCCAGCAGCCCGGGACTAGCGGGAAGGAATGAGCAGTTCTTC
TRBJ2-5	13	TRBV7-9	-	TRBD1	CASSDRGQETQYF	TGTGCCAGCAGCGACAGGGGCCAAGAGACCCAGTACTTC
TRBJ2-2	14	TRBV18	-	-	CASSYTGRSGELFF	TGTGCCAGCTCATACACAGGGAGGTCCGGGGAGCTGTTTTTT
TRBJ1-4	17	TRBV7-9	few	-	CASSLVVGLGLNEKLFF	TGTGCCAGCAGCTTAGTCGTCGGGCTGGGCTTAAATGAAAAACTGTTTTTT
TRBJ2-3	18	TRBV4-2	-	TRBD2	CASSQDLAGGSGTDTQYF	TGTGCCAGCAGCCAAGACCTAGCGGGAGGCTCTGGCACAGATACGCAGTATTTT
TRBJ1-4	15	TRBV2	once	-	CASKPGFATNEKLFF	TGTGCCAGCAAGCCGGGGTTCGCAACTAATGAAAAACTGTTTTTT
TRBJ1-2	12	TRBV9	-	-	CASSVVGGGYTF	TGTGCCAGCAGCGTAGTTGGGGGAGGCTACACCTTC
TRBJ2-5	13	TRBV7-3	-	-	CASSGGPSETQYF	TGTGCCAGCAGCGGAGGACCCTCAGAGACCCAGTACTTC
TRBJ2-3	15	TRBV25-1	-	TRBD1	CASKGQGGGTDTQYF	TGTGCCAGCAAAGGTCAAGGGGGCGGCACAGATACGCAGTATTTT
TRBJ1-2	13	TRBV6-1	-	-	CASSEGQNYGYTF	TGTGCCAGCAGTGAAGGACAGAACTATGGCTACACCTTC
TRBJ1-4	15	TRBV7-8	few	-	CASSLARGINEKLFF	TGTGCCAGCAGCTTAGCCAGAGGGATAAATGAAAAACTGTTTTTT
TRBJ2-2	15	TRBV19	-	TRBD2	CASADSGREVGELFF	TGTGCCAGTGCCGATAGCGGGAGGGAAGTCGGGGAGCTGTTTTTT
TRBJ1-2	14	TRBV28	-	-	CASKVAEFNYGYTF	TGTGCCAGCAAGGTGGCCGAGTTTAACTATGGCTACACCTTC
TRBJ2-5	15	TRBV5-1	-	-	CASSLIGGGGETQYF	TGCGCCAGCAGCTTGATCGGAGGGGGCGGTGAGACCCAGTACTTC
TRBJ2-1	15	TRBV7-9	-	TRBD1	CASDRVPSSYNEQFF	TGTGCCAGCGACAGGGTACCGAGCTCCTACAATGAGCAGTTCTTC